This T cell receptor beta chain derives from a study of cytomegalovirus exposure and HLA in healthy donors. Donors were ostensibly healthy at sampling, although undocumented immune exposures were probable. Worth noting for this clone: The target antigen is unknown.

The CDR3 sequence is 17 residues long. Germline lookup yields CDR1 SGHVS and CDR2 FQNEAQ. The J segment lost 5 bases and the V segment lost 6 bases, leaving 15 bases of the junction unmatched. The PCR was carried out with 60 Vbeta primers and 13 Jbeta primers. Generated by immunoSEQ multiplex PCR, the TCRdb table keeps only in-frame clones and is missing some. The sample shows some 180,000 clones, 80% to 90% of them seen only once. Findings and limits, study-wide: Earlier analysis yielded a pattern in which most TCR beta V segments were productive about 87% or about 30% of the time. As was reported, the classifier diagnosed cytomegalovirus status with high specificity and sensitivity. Cytomegalovirus association was listed for around 170 TCR beta chains.

The chain employs TRBV7-8 and TRBJ2-2; 7 positions match TRBD1. This receptor was obtained from a man aged 30-40 years in good health and CMV-seropositive. Specimen: PBMCs. This CDR3 is CASSPTPGQAATGELFF. DNA of the CDR3: TGTGCCAGCAGTCCCACCCCAGGACAGGCGGCAACCGGGGAGCTGTTTTTT.